This TCR beta chain emerged from a study of blood T cell repertoires in COVID-19. Across the study: Researchers got acute and convalescent COVID-19 samples from the United States, Italy and Spain. In each case, the material was cDNA or gDNA derived from T cells, B-cell-depleted T cells, or PBMCs.

Produced via immunoSEQ multiplex PCR; TCRdb's table is partial and in-frame only. The sample contains 400,000 to 450,000 clones, more than 80% of which appear only once. From germline, CDR1 is SGHNT and CDR2 YYREEE (reference sequence). This CDR3 comprises 15 residues. The V end was cut by 3 bases, the J end by 0 bases, with 10 bases between. The chain employs TRBV5-4 and TRBJ1-3; D not resolved. This clonotype originated in a woman between 25 and 40 years old with active or convalescent COVID-19. Sequencing used peripheral blood. The chain's CDR3 is CASSSVSGSGNTIYF. The CDR3 DNA reads as TGTGCCAGCAGCTCGGTTTCGGGCTCTGGAAACACCATATATTTT. The full variable domain, with the rest looked up from reference TRBV5-4 and TRBJ1-3, is ETGVTQSPTHLIKTRGQQVTLRCSSQSGHNTVSWYQQALGQGPQFIFQYYREEENGRGNFPPRFSGLQFPNYSSELNVNALELDDSALYLCASSSVSGSGNTIYFGEGSWLTVV.